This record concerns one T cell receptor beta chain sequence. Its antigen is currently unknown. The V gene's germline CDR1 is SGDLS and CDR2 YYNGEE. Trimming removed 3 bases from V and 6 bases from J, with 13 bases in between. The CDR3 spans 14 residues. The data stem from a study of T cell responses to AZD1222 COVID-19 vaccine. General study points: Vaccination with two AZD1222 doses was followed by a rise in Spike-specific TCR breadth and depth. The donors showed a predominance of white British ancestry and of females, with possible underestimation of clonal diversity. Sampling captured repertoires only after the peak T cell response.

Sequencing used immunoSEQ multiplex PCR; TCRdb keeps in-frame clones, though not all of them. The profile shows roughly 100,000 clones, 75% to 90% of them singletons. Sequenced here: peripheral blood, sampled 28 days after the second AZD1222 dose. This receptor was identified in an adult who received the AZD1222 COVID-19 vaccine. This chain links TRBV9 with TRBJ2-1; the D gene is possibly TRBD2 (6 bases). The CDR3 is CASSGVGRSNEQFF. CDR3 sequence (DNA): TGTGCCAGCAGCGGGGTCGGGAGAAGCAATGAGCAGTTCTTC.